The text below deals with one T cell receptor beta chain. Its matching antigen is unknown. The sample comes from a study of response to subunit inactivated influenza vaccine. Study observations and caveats: The authors offered the suggestion that each seasonal influenza vaccination recruits few new T cells.

TCRdb recomputed calls from the RT-PCR reads with MiXCR, one row per CDR3 protein. Altogether roughly 710,000 distinct CDR3 sequences are present, 14% being singletons, with the ten largest covering 7.5% to 8%. The specimen was PBMCs from blood, collected 14 to 15 days before vaccination. This receptor was obtained from a man aged 50-59 years who received an inactivated influenza vaccine.

CDR3 nucleotide sequence: TGTGCCAGCAGTGATTCCGCAGGGAACTACGAGCAGTACTTC. Its protein is CASSDSAGNYEQYF. This chain joins TRBV6-1 and TRBJ2-7; D possibly corresponds to TRBD1 (5 bases). Trimming took off 3 bases at V and 3 bases at J, with 12 bases between the two ends. CDR3 size: 14 residues. Germline V CDR1 and CDR2: MNHNS, SASEGT.